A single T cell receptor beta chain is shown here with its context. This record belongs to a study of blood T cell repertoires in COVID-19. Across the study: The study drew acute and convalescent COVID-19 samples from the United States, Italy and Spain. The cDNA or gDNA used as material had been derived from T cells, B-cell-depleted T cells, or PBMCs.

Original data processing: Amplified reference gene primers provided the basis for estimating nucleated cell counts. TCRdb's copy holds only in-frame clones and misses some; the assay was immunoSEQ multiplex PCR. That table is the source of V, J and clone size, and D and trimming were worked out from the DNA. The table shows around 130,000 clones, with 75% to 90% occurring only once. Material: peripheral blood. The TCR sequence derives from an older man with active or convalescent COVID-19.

Written as DNA, the CDR3 is TGTGCCAGCAGTACCGGACAAGGCGACTTCTCTGGAAACACCATATATTTT. Residues: CASSTGQGDFSGNTIYF. The V gene is TRBV27, the J gene TRBJ1-3, with a tentative D call TRBD1 (5 bases). This CDR3 comprises 17 residues. Germline V gene sequence: CDR1 MNHEY, CDR2 SMNVEV (reference sequence). Trimming left V 5 bases short and J 0 bases short, with 17 bases between.